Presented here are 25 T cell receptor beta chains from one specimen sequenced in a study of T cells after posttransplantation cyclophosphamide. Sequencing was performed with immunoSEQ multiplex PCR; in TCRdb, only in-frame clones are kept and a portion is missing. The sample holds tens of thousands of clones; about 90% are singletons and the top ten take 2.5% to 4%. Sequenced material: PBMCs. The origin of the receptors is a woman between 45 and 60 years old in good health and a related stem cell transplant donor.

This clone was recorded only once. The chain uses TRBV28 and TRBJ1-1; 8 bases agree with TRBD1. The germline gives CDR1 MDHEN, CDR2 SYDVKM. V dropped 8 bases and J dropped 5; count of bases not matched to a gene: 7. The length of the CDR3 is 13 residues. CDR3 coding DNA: TGTGCCAGCCAGAATTACAGGGGGACTGAAGCTTTCTTT. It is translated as CASQNYRGTEAFF. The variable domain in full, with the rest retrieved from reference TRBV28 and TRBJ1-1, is DVKVTQSSRYLVKRTGEKVFLECVQDMDHENMFWYRQDPGLGLRLIYFSYDVKMKEKGDIPEGYSVSREKKERFSLILESASTNQTSMYLCASQNYRGTEAFFGQGTRLTVV.

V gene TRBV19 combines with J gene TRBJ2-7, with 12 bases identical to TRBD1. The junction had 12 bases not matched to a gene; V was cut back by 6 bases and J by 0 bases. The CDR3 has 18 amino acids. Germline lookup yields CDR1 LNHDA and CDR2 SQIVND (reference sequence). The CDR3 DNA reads TGTGCCAGTAGCCGCAGGGACAGGGGGCGCGGGCACTCCTACGAGCAGTACTTC. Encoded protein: CASSRRDRGRGHSYEQYF.

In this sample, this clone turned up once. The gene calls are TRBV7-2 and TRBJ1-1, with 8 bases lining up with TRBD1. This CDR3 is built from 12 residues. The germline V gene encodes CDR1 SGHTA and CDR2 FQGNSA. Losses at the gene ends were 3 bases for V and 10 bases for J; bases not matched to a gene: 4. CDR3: CASSFNRGGAFF. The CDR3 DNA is TGTGCCAGCAGCTTCAACAGGGGGGGAGCTTTCTTT.

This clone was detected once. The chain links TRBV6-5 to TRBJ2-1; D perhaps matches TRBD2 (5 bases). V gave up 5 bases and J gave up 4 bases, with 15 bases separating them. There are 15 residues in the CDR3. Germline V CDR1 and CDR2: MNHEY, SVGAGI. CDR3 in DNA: TGTGCCAGCAGTCCCTTTGACTCGGGATACAATGAGCAGTTCTTC. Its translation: CASSPFDSGYNEQFF.

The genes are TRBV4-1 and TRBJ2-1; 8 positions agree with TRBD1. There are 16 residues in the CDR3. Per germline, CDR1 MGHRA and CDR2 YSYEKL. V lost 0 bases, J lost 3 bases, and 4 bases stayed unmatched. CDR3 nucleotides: TGCGCCAGCAGCCAAGATTCAGGGGGCTACTACAATGAGCAGTTCTTC. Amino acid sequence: CASSQDSGGYYNEQFF.

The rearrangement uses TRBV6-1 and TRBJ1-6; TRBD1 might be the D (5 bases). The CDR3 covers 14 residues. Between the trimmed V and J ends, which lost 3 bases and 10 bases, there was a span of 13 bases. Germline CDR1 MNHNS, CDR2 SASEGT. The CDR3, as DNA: TGTGCCAGCAGTGACTCTGGGCAGGGCTCACCCCTCCACTTT. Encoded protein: CASSDSGQGSPLHF.

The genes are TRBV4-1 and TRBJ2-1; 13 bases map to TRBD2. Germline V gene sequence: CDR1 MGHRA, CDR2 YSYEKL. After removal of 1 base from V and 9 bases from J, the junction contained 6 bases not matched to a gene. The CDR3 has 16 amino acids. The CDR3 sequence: CASSQAALAGGGEQFF. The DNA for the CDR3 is TGCGCCAGCAGCCAAGCGGCACTAGCGGGAGGGGGTGAGCAGTTCTTC.

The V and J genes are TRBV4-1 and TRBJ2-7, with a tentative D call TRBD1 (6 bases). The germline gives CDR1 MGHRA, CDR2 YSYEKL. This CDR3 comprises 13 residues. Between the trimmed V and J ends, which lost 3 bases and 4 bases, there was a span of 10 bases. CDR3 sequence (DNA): TGCGCCAGCAGCCATGAACAGGGTTACGAGCAGTACTTC. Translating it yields CASSHEQGYEQYF.

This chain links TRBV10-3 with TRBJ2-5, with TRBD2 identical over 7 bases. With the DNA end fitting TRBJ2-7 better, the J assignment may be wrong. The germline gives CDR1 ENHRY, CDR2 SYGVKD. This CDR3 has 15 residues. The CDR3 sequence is CAISESTETSHEQYF. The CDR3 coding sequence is TGTGCCATCAGTGAGTCGACGGAGACTAGCCACGAGCAGTACTTC.

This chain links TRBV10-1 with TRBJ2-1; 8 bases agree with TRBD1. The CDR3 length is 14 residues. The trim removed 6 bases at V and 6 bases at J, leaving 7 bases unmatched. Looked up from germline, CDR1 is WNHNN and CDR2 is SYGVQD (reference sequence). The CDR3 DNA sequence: TGCGCCAGCAGGGACGACAGGGGAAGCAATGAGCAGTTCTTC. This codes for CASRDDRGSNEQFF.

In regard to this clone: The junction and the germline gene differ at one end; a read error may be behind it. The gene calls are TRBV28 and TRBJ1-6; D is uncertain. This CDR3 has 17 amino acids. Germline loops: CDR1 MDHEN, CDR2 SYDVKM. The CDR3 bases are TGTGCCAGCAGTTTGGTTTGGAACCTCCTTACTAATTCCCCCCTCCACTTT. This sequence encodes CASSLVWNLLTNSPLHF. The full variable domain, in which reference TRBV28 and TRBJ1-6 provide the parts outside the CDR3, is DVKVTQSSRYLVKRTGEKVFLECVQDMDHENMFWYRQDPGLGLRLIYFSYDVKMKEKGDIPEGYSVSREKKERFSLILESASTNQTSMYLCASSLVWNLLTNSPLHFGNGTRLTVT.

CDR3 sequence reads: CASSPPTGGNEQFF. In DNA form, the CDR3 reads TGTGCCAGCTCACCTCCGACAGGGGGTAATGAGCAGTTCTTC. The J gene is TRBJ2-1, the V gene TRBV18; TRBD1 aligns across 9 bases. V shed 3 bases, J shed 7 bases, and the junction held 4 bases outside the gene matches. Germline V lookup: CDR1 KGHSH, CDR2 LQKENI. The CDR3 is made up of 14 amino acids.

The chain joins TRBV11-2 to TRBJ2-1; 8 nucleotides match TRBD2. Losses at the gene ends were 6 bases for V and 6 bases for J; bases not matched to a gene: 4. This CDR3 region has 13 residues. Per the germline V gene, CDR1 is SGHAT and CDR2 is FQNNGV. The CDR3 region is CASSRSGANEQFF. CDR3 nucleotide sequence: TGTGCCAGCAGTCGTAGCGGGGCCAATGAGCAGTTCTTC.

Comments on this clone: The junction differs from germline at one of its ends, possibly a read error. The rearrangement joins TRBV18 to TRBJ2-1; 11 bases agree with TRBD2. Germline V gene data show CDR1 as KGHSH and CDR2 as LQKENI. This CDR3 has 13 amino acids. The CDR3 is CASTPSGRNEQFF. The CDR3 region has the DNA TGTGCCAGCACACCTAGCGGGAGGAATGAGCAGTTCTTC. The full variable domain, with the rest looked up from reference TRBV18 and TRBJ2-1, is NAGVMQNPRHLVRRRGQEARLRCSPMKGHSHVYWYRQLPEEGLKFMVYLQKENIIDESGMPKERFSAEFPKEGPSILRIQQVVRGDSAAYFCASTPSGRNEQFFGPGTRLTVL.

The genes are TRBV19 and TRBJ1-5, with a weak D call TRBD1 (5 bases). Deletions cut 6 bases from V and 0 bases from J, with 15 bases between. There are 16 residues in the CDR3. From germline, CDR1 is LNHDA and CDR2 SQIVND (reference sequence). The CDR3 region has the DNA TGTGCCAGTAGAGATGGGACTGATTATAGCAATCAGCCCCAGCATTTT. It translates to CASRDGTDYSNQPQHF.

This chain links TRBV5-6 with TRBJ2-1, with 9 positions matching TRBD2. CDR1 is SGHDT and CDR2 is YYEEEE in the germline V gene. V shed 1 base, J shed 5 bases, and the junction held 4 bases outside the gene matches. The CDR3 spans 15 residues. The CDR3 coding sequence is TGTGCCAGCAGCTTGAGCGGGGGGCCCCACAATGAGCAGTTCTTC. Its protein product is CASSLSGGPHNEQFF.

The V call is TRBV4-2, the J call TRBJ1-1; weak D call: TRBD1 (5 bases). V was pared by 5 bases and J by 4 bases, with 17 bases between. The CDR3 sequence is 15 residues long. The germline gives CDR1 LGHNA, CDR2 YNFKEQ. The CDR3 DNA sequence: TGTGCCAGCAGCTTCTTTTGGGGGGAGAGCACTGAAGCTTTCTTT. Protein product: CASSFFWGESTEAFF.

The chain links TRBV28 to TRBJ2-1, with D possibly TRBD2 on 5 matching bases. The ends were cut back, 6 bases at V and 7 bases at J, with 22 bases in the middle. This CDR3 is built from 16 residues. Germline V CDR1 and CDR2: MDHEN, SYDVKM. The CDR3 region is CASRTQTRGGPNEQFF. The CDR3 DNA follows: TGTGCCAGCAGGACCCAAACCCGTGGCGGGCCGAATGAGCAGTTCTTC.

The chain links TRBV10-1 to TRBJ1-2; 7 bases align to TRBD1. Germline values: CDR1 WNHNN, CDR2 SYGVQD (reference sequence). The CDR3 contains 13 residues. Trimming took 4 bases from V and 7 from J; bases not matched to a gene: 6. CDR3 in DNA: TGCGCCAGCAGTGGAGTAGGGGGCAGTGGCTACACCTTC. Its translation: CASSGVGGSGYTF.

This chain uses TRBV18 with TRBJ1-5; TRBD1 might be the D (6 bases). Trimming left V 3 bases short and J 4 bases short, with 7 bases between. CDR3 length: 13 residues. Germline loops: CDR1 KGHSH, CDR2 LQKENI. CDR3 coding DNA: TGTGCCAGCTCACCGACAGGTAATCAGCCCCAGCATTTT. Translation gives CASSPTGNQPQHF.

In DNA, the CDR3 is TGCGCCAGCAGCCCCGGACTAGCGGGTACCCACGAGCAGTACTTC. Translation: CASSPGLAGTHEQYF. This chain uses TRBV5-1 with TRBJ2-7; 11 bases agree with TRBD2. CDR3 size: 15 residues. Germline V gives CDR1 SGHRS, CDR2 YFSETQ. Germline trimming cut 4 bases from V and 5 bases from J; bases unmatched to any gene: 8.

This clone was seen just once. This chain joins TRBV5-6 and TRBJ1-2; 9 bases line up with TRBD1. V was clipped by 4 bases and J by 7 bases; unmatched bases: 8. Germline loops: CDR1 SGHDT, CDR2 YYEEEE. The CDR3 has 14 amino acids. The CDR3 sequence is CASSPGTGFIGYTF. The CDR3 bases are TGTGCCAGCAGCCCCGGGACAGGGTTTATTGGCTACACCTTC.

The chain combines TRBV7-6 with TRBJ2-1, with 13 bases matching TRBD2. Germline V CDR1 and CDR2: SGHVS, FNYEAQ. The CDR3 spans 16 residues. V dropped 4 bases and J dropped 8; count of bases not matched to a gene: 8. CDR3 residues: CASSSSGLAGVHEQFF. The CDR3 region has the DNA TGTGCCAGCAGCTCCTCCGGACTAGCGGGAGTTCATGAGCAGTTCTTC.

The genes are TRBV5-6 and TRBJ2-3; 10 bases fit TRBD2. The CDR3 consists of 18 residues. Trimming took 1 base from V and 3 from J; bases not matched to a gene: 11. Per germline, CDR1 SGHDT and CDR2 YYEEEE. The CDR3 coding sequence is TGTGCCAGCAGCTTGCCGACGGGACTAGCGCCAATTACAGATACGCAGTATTTT. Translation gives CASSLPTGLAPITDTQYF.

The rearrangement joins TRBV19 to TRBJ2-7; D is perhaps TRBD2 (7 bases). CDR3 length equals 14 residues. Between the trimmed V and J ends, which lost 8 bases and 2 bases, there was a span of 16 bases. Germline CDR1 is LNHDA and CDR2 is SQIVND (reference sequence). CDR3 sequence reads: CASSGGGSAYEQYF. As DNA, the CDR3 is TGTGCCAGTTCCGGGGGCGGGAGTGCCTACGAGCAGTACTTC.